Sequencing of this T cell receptor beta chain was carried out in a study of OX40 agonist ivuxolimab in advanced cancers. Findings and limits, study-wide: CD8+ T cells showed, on average, more clonal expansion than CD4+ cells.

Per germline, CDR1 MNHNS and CDR2 SASEGT. The V end lost 1 base, the J end lost 1 base, and 14 bases lay between the germline ends. This CDR3 has 16 residues. With regard to this clone: The antigen is not known.

Any history of autoimmune disease or systemic immunosuppression disqualified patients. With baseline, cycle 4 day 1, and cycle 7 day 1 as timepoints, blood was sampled. Sequenced by immunoSEQ multiplex PCR; TCRdb stores in-frame clones only, minus some. This table has 50,000 to 55,000 clones, approximately 80% appearing once. Material: CD4+ or CD8+ T cells sorted from blood, obtained in a trial of the OX40 agonist ivuxolimab. The TCR sequence derives from an adult with an advanced solid tumor such as melanoma, head and neck, liver or kidney cancer. The rearrangement joins TRBV6-1 to TRBJ2-7, with D tentatively TRBD2 (5 bases). This CDR3 is CASSEVRGRGSYEQYF. CDR3 sequence (DNA): TGTGCCAGCAGTGAAGTAAGAGGACGGGGTTCCTACGAGCAGTACTTC.